A selection of T cell receptor beta chains follows, all from one sample in a study of cytomegalovirus exposure and HLA in healthy donors. Sequencing was performed with immunoSEQ multiplex PCR; in TCRdb, only in-frame clones are kept and a portion is missing. The sample has 60,000 to 70,000 clones; more than 70% are singletons. The specimen sequenced was PBMCs. All receptors derive from a man between 35 and 55 years old in good health and CMV-seronegative. CDR3s include the opening cysteine and the closing phenylalanine or tryptophan. The D gene is left open where the match is weak. Some rows have no size entry. The others give once, few or many, or a class for an expanded clone.

TRBD2,TRBJ2-7,TRBV5-6,.,TGTGCCAGCAGCTTGGCCAGGACTAGCGGGAGTCCCACCTACGAGCAGTACTTC,CASSLARTSGSPTYEQYF
.,TRBJ1-2,TRBV28,few,TGTGCCAGCATGGAGCAGGGCAATGGCTACACCTTC,CASMEQGNGYTF
.,TRBJ1-1,TRBV4-1,.,TGCGCCAGCAGCCAGTCTGACACCTTCATGAACACTGAAGCTTTCTTT,CASSQSDTFMNTEAFF
TRBD1,TRBJ1-1,TRBV6-1,.,TGTGCCAGCAGTGGGGACAGGTCGAGTTGGCGGGCTTTCTTT,CASSGDRSSWRAFF
.,TRBJ1-1,TRBV2,few,TGTGCCAGCAGTGATCGGCAGGGGTACACTGAAGCTTTCTTT,CASSDRQGYTEAFF
TRBD1,TRBJ2-3,TRBV10-3,.,TGTGCCATCAGTCAGGGGGTAGTAGATACGCAGTATTTT,CAISQGVVDTQYF
.,TRBJ1-5,TRBV7-8,once,TGTGCCAGCAGCTTTGGACAGAGCAATCAGCCCCAGCATTTT,CASSFGQSNQPQHF
TRBD2,TRBJ2-3,TRBV6-1,medium-sized,TGTGCCAGCAGTGAATTTAGCGGGGGGGCAGATACGCAGTATTTT,CASSEFSGGADTQYF
.,TRBJ2-6,TRBV4-2,few,TGTGCCAGCAGCCAAGATCGCGCTTCGGGGGCCAACGTCCTGACTTTC,CASSQDRASGANVLTF
TRBD2,TRBJ2-7,TRBV11-2,.,TGTGCCAGCAGCTTTGCCCCCGTTGCGGGAGGCACTTACGAGCAGTACTTC,CASSFAPVAGGTYEQYF
.,TRBJ2-3,TRBV18,once,TGTGCCAGCTCACTACTTCTCGGGGGCACAGATACGCAGTATTTT,CASSLLLGGTDTQYF
.,TRBJ2-7,TRBV7-2,.,TGTGCCAGCAGCTTTCAGGCGCGACCCTACGAGCAGTACTTC,CASSFQARPYEQYF
.,TRBJ1-1,TRBV6-5,.,TGTGCCACCAAACAGGGTCCGGCTTTCTTT,CATKQGPAFF
TRBD1,TRBJ2-7,TRBV27,.,TGTGCCAGCAGAACCAAGGGACAGGGGCTCTACGAGCAGTACTTC,CASRTKGQGLYEQYF
.,TRBJ2-1,TRBV9,.,TGTGCCAGCACCCCCGGACAGTACAATGAGCAGTTCTTC,CASTPGQYNEQFF
.,TRBJ1-5,TRBV6-1,.,TGTGCCAGCAGTGAGATGGGCCAGCCCCAGCATTTT,CASSEMGQPQHF
TRBD1,TRBJ2-3,TRBV18,.,TGTGCCAGCTCACCACGACAGGGGCCCCCTTGGCCCACAGATACGCAGTATTTT,CASSPRQGPPWPTDTQYF
TRBD2,TRBJ2-1,TRBV11-2,.,TGTGCCAGCAGCTCCCTAGCGGGGGGGCCGGATGAGCAGTTCTTC,CASSSLAGGPDEQFF
.,TRBJ1-2,TRBV2,.,TGTGCCAGCAGTGAAACAGGCCCTATGGGCTACACCTTC,CASSETGPMGYTF
TRBD1,TRBJ2-7,TRBV10-3,.,TGTGCCATGCGACAGGGCGACGAGCAGTACTTC,CAMRQGDEQYF
TRBD2,TRBJ2-7,TRBV2,.,TGTGCCATTAGGGAGCGGGAGGTTGTTCTCGAGCAGTACTTC,CAIREREVVLEQYF
.,TRBJ2-3,TRBV13,.,TGTGCCAGCAGCCGGGACTCTAGCACAGATACGCAGTATTTT,CASSRDSSTDTQYF
.,TRBJ2-3,TRBV7-2,.,TGTGCCAGCAGCTTAGGGGGACTCGGCACAGATACGCAGTATTTT,CASSLGGLGTDTQYF
TRBD1,TRBJ1-4,TRBV11-2,.,TGTGCCAGCAGCTCGAAGACAGGGTCTAATGAAAAACTGTTTTTT,CASSSKTGSNEKLFF
.,TRBJ1-1,TRBV6-5,.,TGTGCCAGCAGAATCAGGGAGAACACTGAAGCTTTCTTT,CASRIRENTEAFF
TRBD1,TRBJ1-5,TRBV28,few,TGTGCCAGCAGTCAACCGGGACAGTGGTATAGCAATCAGCCCCAGCATTTT,CASSQPGQWYSNQPQHF
.,TRBJ2-3,TRBV14,.,TGTGCCAGCAGCCAATTGTCGGGGTTCAGCACAGATACGCAGTATTTT,CASSQLSGFSTDTQYF
.,TRBJ1-2,TRBV18,.,TGTGCCAGCTCAGATGACAGTTCGGGTGGCTACACCTTC,CASSDDSSGGYTF
TRBD1,TRBJ2-7,TRBV5-1,.,TGCGCCAGCAGCGCCGGGACAGGGGACTCATTCCTTTACGAGCAGTACTTC,CASSAGTGDSFLYEQYF
TRBD1,TRBJ1-1,TRBV14,.,TGTGCCAGCAGCCGGGACAGAAACACTGAAGCTTTCTTT,CASSRDRNTEAFF
.,TRBJ1-4,TRBV6-7,.,TGTGCCAGCAGTTACGGGGGCCCACTCAGGGGTCAGAATGAAAAACTGTTTTTT,CASSYGGPLRGQNEKLFF
.,TRBJ1-1,TRBV5-6,few,TGTGCCAGCAGCCATCACAGGGATGGGGTTAACACTGAAGCTTTCTTT,CASSHHRDGVNTEAFF
TRBD1,TRBJ1-2,TRBV28,.,TGTGCCAGCAGTTTGGGGACAGGGAGGTTCAGTGGCTACACCTTC,CASSLGTGRFSGYTF
.,TRBJ1-1,TRBV7-9,.,TGTGCCAGCAGCCCATCCCAGGGACAGAACACTGAAGCTTTCTTT,CASSPSQGQNTEAFF
TRBD1,TRBJ1-2,TRBV29-1,.,TGCAGCGGGACAGGGCAGGGCTATGGCTACACCTTC,CSGTGQGYGYTF
.,TRBJ1-2,TRBV7-2,.,TGTGCCAGCAGCTTACTAAGACAGAGCAATGGCTACACCTTC,CASSLLRQSNGYTF
.,TRBJ1-2,TRBV6-1,few,TGTGCCAGCGAAGACAGTGTCTATGGCTACACCTTC,CASEDSVYGYTF
TRBD1,TRBJ2-7,TRBV6-1,.,TGTGCCAGCAGAGTGTCCGGGACAGCCCCCTACGAGCAGTACTTC,CASRVSGTAPYEQYF
TRBD1,TRBJ1-1,TRBV29-1,.,TGCAGCGTCTCCTCCCCCGGGACAGCGAACACTGAAGCTTTCTTT,CSVSSPGTANTEAFF
TRBD1,TRBJ1-4,TRBV7-9,.,TGTGCCAGCAGCTTAAGGACAGGGGGGGAAGGAAAACTGTTTTTT,CASSLRTGGEGKLFF
.,TRBJ2-7,TRBV9,.,TGTGCCAGCAGCGTAGTTCCAGGGGACTACGAGCAGTACTTC,CASSVVPGDYEQYF